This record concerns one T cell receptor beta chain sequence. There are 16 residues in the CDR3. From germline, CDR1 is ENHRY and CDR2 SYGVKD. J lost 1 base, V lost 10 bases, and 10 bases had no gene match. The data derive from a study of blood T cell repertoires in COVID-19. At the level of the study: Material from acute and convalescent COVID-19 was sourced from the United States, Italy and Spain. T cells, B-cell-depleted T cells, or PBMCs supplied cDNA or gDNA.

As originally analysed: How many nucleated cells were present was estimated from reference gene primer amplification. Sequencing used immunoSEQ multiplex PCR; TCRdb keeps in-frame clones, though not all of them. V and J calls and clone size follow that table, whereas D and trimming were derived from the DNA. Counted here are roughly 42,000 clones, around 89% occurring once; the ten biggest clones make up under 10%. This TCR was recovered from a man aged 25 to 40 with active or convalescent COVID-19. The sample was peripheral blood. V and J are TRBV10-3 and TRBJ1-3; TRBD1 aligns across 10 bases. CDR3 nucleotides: TGTGCCACCGGACAGGGGGTAGTAATGTCTGGAAACACCATATATTTT. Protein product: CATGQGVVMSGNTIYF.